One and the same sample provided the 9 T cell receptor beta chains below, sequenced in a study of blood T cell repertoires in COVID-19. The protocol was immunoSEQ multiplex PCR, while the TCRdb copy is restricted to in-frame clones and leaves out a portion. Of 200,000 to 250,000 clones in the sample, 88% were seen once. The sample consisted of peripheral blood. The receptors originated from an elderly man with acute or convalescent COVID-19.

The chain is built from TRBV5-6 and TRBJ2-7; D is perhaps TRBD2 (7 bases). CDR1 and CDR2 (germline): SGHDT, YYEEEE. The CDR3 has 15 residues. V lost 0 bases to trimming and J lost 5 bases, with 15 bases between them. DNA of the CDR3: TGTGCCAGCAGCTTGGTCCTCAGGGGAGGGCACGAGCAGTACTTC. Encoded protein: CASSLVLRGGHEQYF.

The chain combines TRBV24-1 with TRBJ2-3; D gene uncertain. The CDR3 length is 12 residues. Germline V gives CDR1 KGHDR, CDR2 SFDVKD. The ends were cut back, 11 bases at V and 0 bases at J, with 8 bases in the middle. The CDR3 sequence is CAISSSTDTQYF. For the CDR3, the DNA is TGTGCCATATCTTCTAGCACAGATACGCAGTATTTT.

The chain is built from TRBV11-2 and TRBJ1-2, with 12 nucleotides matching TRBD1. V lost 6 bases and J lost 4; bases outside the gene matches: 12. The CDR3 contains 17 residues. Germline V lookup: CDR1 SGHAT, CDR2 FQNNGV. CDR3 coding DNA: TGTGCCAGCAGTCTAGGGACAGGGGGCGAACTCCTCTATGGCTACACCTTC. Encoded protein: CASSLGTGGELLYGYTF.

V gene TRBV5-1 combines with J gene TRBJ2-7; 8 nucleotides line up with TRBD1. The CDR3 consists of 13 residues. CDR1 SGHRS and CDR2 YFSETQ come from the germline V gene. V gave up 4 bases and J gave up 5 bases; unmatched junction bases: 5. CDR3 bases: TGCGCCAGCAGCCAGGGACAGGCTAACGAGCAGTACTTC. Translation gives CASSQGQANEQYF.

The V call is TRBV5-5, the J call TRBJ1-5, with D uncertain. CDR1 is SGHKS and CDR2 is YYEKEE in the germline V gene (reference sequence). V lost 5 bases and J lost 0, with 9 bases in between. The CDR3 consists of 14 residues. The CDR3 DNA reads as TGTGCCAGCAGTTTTGGAGGTAGCAATCAGCCCCAGCATTTT. It yields the protein CASSFGGSNQPQHF.

The V gene is TRBV9, the J gene TRBJ2-5; 7 bases fit TRBD2. The CDR3 sequence is 17 residues long. The junction had 9 bases not matched to a gene; V was cut back by 0 bases and J by 1 base. CDR1 is SGDLS, CDR2 YYNGEE, per germline. CDR3 coding DNA: TGTGCCAGCAGCGTAGGTTGGGGGGGGACTATCCAAGAGACCCAGTACTTC. It is translated as CASSVGWGGTIQETQYF.

J is TRBJ2-6 and V is TRBV2; perhaps TRBD2 as D (5 bases). Per the germline V gene, CDR1 is SNHLY and CDR2 is FYNNEI. The CDR3 is 15 amino acids. The V gene lost 9 bases and the J gene lost 0 bases, with 12 bases spanning the gap. The CDR3 coding sequence is TGTGCCAGTGTTAGAGGGAGCTCTGGGGCCAACGTCCTGACTTTC. It specifies CASVRGSSGANVLTF.

This sequence joins TRBV15 and TRBJ1-5; D is perhaps TRBD1 (6 bases). Germline values: CDR1 LNHNV, CDR2 YYDKDF (reference sequence). V was clipped by 3 bases and J by 9 bases, with 12 bases between them. This CDR3 comprises 13 residues. The CDR3: CATSSDGGRPQHF. The DNA for the CDR3 is TGTGCCACCAGCAGCGACGGGGGGCGGCCCCAGCATTTT.

The J gene is TRBJ2-1, the V gene TRBV4-1; TRBD2 matches at 12 bases. The CDR3 totals 17 residues. Germline CDR1 reads MGHRA; CDR2 reads YSYEKL. Germline trimming cut 4 bases from V and 5 bases from J; bases unmatched to any gene: 9. The CDR3 DNA reads TGCGCCAGCAGCCGGGCAGGGACTAGCGGGCTCCACAATGAGCAGTTCTTC. Translation gives CASSRAGTSGLHNEQFF.